These T cell receptor beta chains were read from a single sample in a study of cytomegalovirus exposure and HLA in healthy donors. The table came from immunoSEQ multiplex PCR; TCRdb's copy has only in-frame clones and leaves some out. The sample carries 130,000 or so clones, roughly 9.6% recorded once. Sequenced material: PBMCs. These receptors all stem from a woman in her thirties or forties in good health and CMV-seropositive. Each CDR3 is given with its conserved first and last residue. Each record gives: V gene, clone size, D gene, J gene, CDR3 DNA, CDR3 protein. D genes are given only for firm matches. Expanded clones get a size class; other rows say once, few or many, or leave the size out.

>TRBV11-2|.|.|TRBJ2-3
TGTGCCAGCAGCCTCGGGAGCATAGTAGTAGATACGCAGTATTTT
CASSLGSIVVDTQYF
>TRBV7-9|.|.|TRBJ2-7
TGTGCCAGCAGCTTAGTGTTGCGGGCTGGGGGCCCCTACGAGCAGTACTTC
CASSLVLRAGGPYEQYF
>TRBV5-4|.|.|TRBJ1-4
TGTGCCAGCAGCTTGGATAGGGGACTTAATGAAAAACTGTTTTTT
CASSLDRGLNEKLFF
>TRBV15|.|.|TRBJ1-1
TGTGCCACCAGCAGAGATTTAATGGAGGGAGGCGAAGCTTTCTTT
CATSRDLMEGGEAFF
>TRBV2|.|TRBD1|TRBJ2-7
TGTGCCAGCAGGCGACAGGGGACCTACGAGCAGTACTTC
CASRRQGTYEQYF
>TRBV12-5|few|TRBD1|TRBJ2-7
TGTGCTAGTGGTTGGACCGGGGCTACAGGGGGTCGCGAGCAGTACTTC
CASGWTGATGGREQYF
>TRBV2|few|.|TRBJ1-4
TGTGCCAGCAGTGGACAGGTCGAGGCGAGACTGTTTTTT
CASSGQVEARLFF
>TRBV4-3|.|.|TRBJ1-5
TGCGCCAGCAGCCAAGACCACAATCAGCCCCAGCATTTT
CASSQDHNQPQHF
>TRBV6-5|few|.|TRBJ1-2
TGTGCCAGCAGTTACTCGGGGGAGGGCGGCTATGGCTACACCTTC
CASSYSGEGGYGYTF
>TRBV7-9|.|.|TRBJ1-1
TGTGCCAGCAGCTTAAGTAGCGGAGTCACTGAAGCTTTCTTT
CASSLSSGVTEAFF
>TRBV2|few|.|TRBJ1-1
TGTGCCAGCAGCGTCTTGAGGGAGAACACTGAAGCTTTCTTT
CASSVLRENTEAFF
>TRBV13|few|TRBD1|TRBJ2-6
TGTGCCAGCAGCTTAGCGACAGGGGTAGCTGGGGCCAACGTCCTGACTTTC
CASSLATGVAGANVLTF
>TRBV6-4|.|.|TRBJ2-5
TGTGCCAGCAGCCCGACAGCAAATCAAGAGACCCAGTACTTC
CASSPTANQETQYF
>TRBV9|few|.|TRBJ2-2
TGTGCCAGCAGCCCCCGTTTCCAAGTAGCCACCGGGGAGCTGTTTTTT
CASSPRFQVATGELFF
>TRBV6-6|.|TRBD2|TRBJ2-1
TGTGCCAGCAGTCCCCCGGGACTACGGGATAATGAGCAGTTCTTC
CASSPPGLRDNEQFF
>TRBV6-5|few|.|TRBJ2-2
TGTGCCAGCAGTTTTTTGCAACAGGATGCCGGGGAGCTGTTTTTT
CASSFLQQDAGELFF
>TRBV4-1|few|.|TRBJ1-3
TGCGCCAGCAGCCCGGGACTTTCGAGCTCTGGAAACACCATATATTTT
CASSPGLSSSGNTIYF
>TRBV19|few|TRBD2|TRBJ2-3
TGTGCCAGTAGTATACTAGCGGGGGCTAGCACAGATACGCAGTATTTT
CASSILAGASTDTQYF
>TRBV2|few|.|TRBJ1-1
TGTGCCAGCAGTGAGTGGCAGGGCCGGAACACTGAAGCTTTCTTT
CASSEWQGRNTEAFF
>TRBV7-2|few|.|TRBJ1-1
TGTGCCAGCGCGAGACAGACAATGAACACTGAAGCTTTCTTT
CASARQTMNTEAFF
>TRBV6-1|once|.|TRBJ2-1
TGTGCCAGCAGTGAGAGTCCTACTTACAATGAGCAGTTCTTC
CASSESPTYNEQFF
>TRBV2|few|.|TRBJ2-5
TGTGCCAGCAGTGAAGCGAGGGCCCAAGAGACCCAGTACTTC
CASSEARAQETQYF
>TRBV4-3|few|.|TRBJ2-3
TGCGCCAGCAGCCTCCGAGAAGGCGGAGATACGCAGTATTTT
CASSLREGGDTQYF
>TRBV2|few|.|TRBJ1-6
TGTGCCAGCAGTGCGAATAGGGGGAAAATTTCACCCCTCCACTTT
CASSANRGKISPLHF
>TRBV18|few|.|TRBJ2-1
TGTGCCAGCTCAGGGCCTTACCTTGACAATGAGCAGTTCTTC
CASSGPYLDNEQFF
>TRBV5-4|.|.|TRBJ2-2
TGTGCCAGCAGCTTGGGACTACCCACCGGGGAGCTGTTTTTT
CASSLGLPTGELFF
>TRBV10-1|few|TRBD2|TRBJ2-7
TGCGCCAGCAGTGAGTCGGGGCTAGCGGGGGGCGAGCAGTACTTC
CASSESGLAGGEQYF
>TRBV19|few|.|TRBJ1-5
TGTGCCAGTAGTATTCCCACAGATAGCAATCAGCCCCAGCATTTT
CASSIPTDSNQPQHF
>TRBV19|few|.|TRBJ2-2
TGTGCCAGCTCCCCCCGGGTGAAGAACACCGGGGAGCTGTTTTTT
CASSPRVKNTGELFF
>TRBV5-5|.|.|TRBJ2-3
TGTGCCAGCAGCCCCCGGCGACTCACAGATACGCAGTATTTT
CASSPRRLTDTQYF
>TRBV19|few|TRBD1|TRBJ1-1
TGTGCCAGTAGTATTGGGTCATGGGCGACAGGGGGCTTACTGAACACTGAAGCTTTCTTT
CASSIGSWATGGLLNTEAFF